This is a list of T cell receptor beta chains from one sample in a study of CD8+ T cells in alopecia areata. TCRdb's table, derived via immunoSEQ multiplex PCR, lists solely in-frame clones and lacks some. The sample carries approximately 200,000 clones, 55% to 70% recorded once. The sequencing here drew on CD4+ T cells sorted from blood, taken at week 4, from a patient treated with tofacitinib. The receptors come from a human donor with alopecia areata. Both conserved end residues are part of each CDR3. D genes are given only for firm matches. The size entry is marked missing in some rows and otherwise reads once, few, many or a size class.

TRBV4-1	15	TRBJ2-3	-	TRBD1	TGCGCCAGCAGCGCCCGGGACAGGGGAACAGATACGCAGTATTTT	CASSARDRGTDTQYF
TRBV5-1	14	TRBJ2-5	few	-	TGCGCCAGCAGCGGATTGGACCCTAAAGAGACCCAGTACTTC	CASSGLDPKETQYF
TRBV29-1	14	TRBJ2-7	few	-	TGCAGCGTTGCGCTTCCAGGGGCCTCCTACGAGCAGTACTTC	CSVALPGASYEQYF
TRBV28	12	TRBJ2-2	-	-	TGTGCCAGCCATCGGAACACCGGGGAGCTGTTTTTT	CASHRNTGELFF
TRBV28	14	TRBJ1-5	-	-	TGTGCCAGCAGTTTAGGAGGGGTTAATCAGCCCCAGCATTTT	CASSLGGVNQPQHF
TRBV5-1	13	TRBJ2-3	-	-	TGCGCCAGCAGCACCGGGAGTGCAGATACGCAGTATTTT	CASSTGSADTQYF
TRBV29-1	15	TRBJ2-3	-	TRBD2	TGCAGCGTTGAAGGACTAGCGGGAAGTGGGGATACGCAGTATTTT	CSVEGLAGSGDTQYF
TRBV29-1	15	TRBJ1-1	few	-	TGCAGCGTTGAAGTTTACGGCAAAAGGAACACTGAAGCTTTCTTT	CSVEVYGKRNTEAFF
TRBV6-5	12	TRBJ1-2	-	TRBD1	TGTGCCAGCAGCCGACAGGGAGGCGGCTACACCTTC	CASSRQGGGYTF
TRBV7-7	13	TRBJ2-1	few	-	TGTGCTAGCAGCCCTGGACAGTACAATGAGCAGTTCTTC	CASSPGQYNEQFF
TRBV13	11	TRBJ2-5	-	-	TGTGCCAGCAGCTACTCGGAGACCCAGTACTTC	CASSYSETQYF
TRBV4-1	14	TRBJ2-7	-	TRBD2	TGCGCCAGCAGCCGCGGGGGTTTAGGACACGAGCAGTACTTC	CASSRGGLGHEQYF
TRBV15	17	TRBJ2-2	few	TRBD1	TGTGCCACCAGCAGAGCCTATGGGACAGGGGGGACCGGGGAGCTGTTTTTT	CATSRAYGTGGTGELFF
TRBV30	15	TRBJ1-5	few	TRBD1	TGTGCCTGGAGTGTACGGGACAGATTGATTCAGCCCCAGCATTTT	CAWSVRDRLIQPQHF
TRBV7-9	13	TRBJ1-4	-	-	TGTGCCAGCAGCTCCCGGATGGGGGAAAAACTGTTTTTT	CASSSRMGEKLFF
TRBV7-2	12	TRBJ2-7	few	-	TGTGCCAGCAGCTCCTTTCGGGGCGAGCAGTACTTC	CASSSFRGEQYF
TRBV27	16	TRBJ2-7	-	TRBD1	TGTGCCAGCAGTCCAACCACCGGGACAGGGGTGTACGAGCAGTACTTC	CASSPTTGTGVYEQYF
TRBV6-6	15	TRBJ2-7	-	TRBD2	TGTGCCAGCAGACCCCTAGCGGGAGGGCGCTACGAGCAGTACTTC	CASRPLAGGRYEQYF
TRBV5-1	14	TRBJ1-2	-	-	TGCGCCAGCAGCACCTTGGGACCTGGGTATGGCTACACCTTC	CASSTLGPGYGYTF
TRBV29-1	14	TRBJ2-1	few	-	TGCAGCGTTTGGGGGTCCAGCTCCTACAATGAGCAGTTCTTC	CSVWGSSSYNEQFF
TRBV7-6	14	TRBJ1-5	-	-	TGTGCCAGCAGCTTATCAGGACAAGGGCAGCCCCAGCATTTT	CASSLSGQGQPQHF
TRBV7-2	13	TRBJ2-5	-	-	TGTGCCAGCAGCTTAGGACTAACGAAGACCCAGTACTTC	CASSLGLTKTQYF
TRBV30	13	TRBJ2-2	-	-	TGTGCCTGGAATGTCGGGGTCACCGGGGAGCTGTTTTTT	CAWNVGVTGELFF
TRBV7-8	17	TRBJ2-6	-	-	TGTGCCAGCAGCTTAGCAGGGTCGGGATCTGGGGCCAACGTCCTGACTTTC	CASSLAGSGSGANVLTF
TRBV29-1	13	TRBJ1-2	-	TRBD1	TGCAGCGGTGGGACAGGGGGCTCTCGAGGCTACACCTTC	CSGGTGGSRGYTF
TRBV23-1	16	TRBJ2-3	-	-	TGCGCCAGCAGTCCCGGGATACCCCCCTACACAGATACGCAGTATTTT	CASSPGIPPYTDTQYF
TRBV7-9	14	TRBJ2-5	few	-	TGTGCCAGCAGCTTAGGGGCCATCCAAGAGACCCAGTACTTC	CASSLGAIQETQYF
TRBV2	13	TRBJ2-4	-	TRBD2	TGTGCCAGCAGCGTTAGCGGGCGGGGCATTCAGTACTTC	CASSVSGRGIQYF
TRBV30	13	TRBJ2-7	-	-	TGTGCCTGGAGTAGGCAGGGTGCATACGAGCAGTACTTC	CAWSRQGAYEQYF
TRBV5-1	13	TRBJ1-1	-	-	TGCGCCAGCAGCCAACAGGGTAGCACTGAAGCTTTCTTT	CASSQQGSTEAFF
TRBV29-1	12	TRBJ2-3	-	-	TGCAGCGTTGGTACTAGCACAGATACGCAGTATTTT	CSVGTSTDTQYF
TRBV29-1	12	TRBJ1-1	-	-	TGCAGCGTTGGCCATCCGAACACTGAAGCTTTCTTT	CSVGHPNTEAFF
TRBV29-1	13	TRBJ1-3	-	-	TGCAGCGTTGGCGGCGCATTTGGAAACACCATATATTTT	CSVGGAFGNTIYF
TRBV30	14	TRBJ2-7	-	-	TGTGCCTGGAGGATGGCTAGAAGTCCCTACGAGCAGTACTTC	CAWRMARSPYEQYF
TRBV29-1	15	TRBJ2-3	-	-	TGCAGCGTTGAGGTAGGGATCTCCTACACAGATACGCAGTATTTT	CSVEVGISYTDTQYF
TRBV2	15	TRBJ2-7	-	-	TGTGCCAGCAGCCCCAGGGGAGGCCCTATCTACGAGCAGTACTTC	CASSPRGGPIYEQYF
TRBV29-1	13	TRBJ1-2	-	-	TGCAGCGTTGCAGCCAGGGGCAGCTATGGCTACACCTTC	CSVAARGSYGYTF
TRBV7-2	11	TRBJ2-7	-	-	TGTGCCAGCAGCGGCCCCTACGAGCAGTACTTC	CASSGPYEQYF
TRBV6-6	15	TRBJ2-7	-	-	TGTGCCAGCACCGAGCCTCGGACGGCTTCCTACGAGCAGTACTTC	CASTEPRTASYEQYF
TRBV29-1	14	TRBJ2-4	-	-	TGCAGCGTTGAACAGCTCCAACGGGCAAACATTCAGTACTTC	CSVEQLQRANIQYF
TRBV30	14	TRBJ1-5	-	-	TGTGCCTGGAGTTTCGGGCGAAGCAATCAGCCCCAGCATTTT	CAWSFGRSNQPQHF
TRBV7-2	14	TRBJ2-3	-	-	TGTGCCAGCAGCTTAGCGAGCGGAGGGGATACGCAGTATTTT	CASSLASGGDTQYF